These T cell receptor beta chains were read from a single sample in a study of blood T cell repertoires in COVID-19. The table came from immunoSEQ multiplex PCR; TCRdb's copy has only in-frame clones and leaves some out. The sample contains approximately 110,000 clones, 85% to 90% of which appear only once. Sequences were obtained from peripheral blood. The receptors were gathered from a human donor in a cohort sampled during active COVID-19. The CDR3 runs from the conserved cysteine through the conserved F or W. Fields, in order: J gene, V gene, CDR3 protein.

TRBJ2-1,TRBV7-2,CASSLGGINNEQFF
TRBJ2-7,TRBV18,CASSDRALVYEQYF
TRBJ1-4,TRBV7-9,CASSPRQDGNEKLFF
TRBJ2-7,TRBV18,CASSPRVTSGSYEQYF
TRBJ2-7,TRBV29-1,CSVSESYEQYF
TRBJ2-2,TRBV5-8,CASSYPAGVVSTGELFF
TRBJ2-5,TRBV19,CASSIYSLETQYF
TRBJ1-5,TRBV19,CASRTRREDQPQHF
TRBJ1-2,TRBV4-3,CASSQGTGGKANYGYTF
TRBJ1-2,TRBV7-9,CASSSRQVIANYGYTF
TRBJ1-2,TRBV7-9,CASSSDRAGYGYTF
TRBJ1-5,TRBV7-8,CASSLAPLRTAHSNQPQHF
TRBJ1-2,TRBV5-1,CASSLDSYGYTF
TRBJ2-3,TRBV6-2/TRBV6-3,CASSTLAGAGVITDTQYF
TRBJ1-6,TRBV15,CATSRDLAGASYNSPLHF
TRBJ2-5,TRBV28,CASSLNRVTQYF
TRBJ2-7,TRBV19,CASRRTSGRSSEQYF
TRBJ2-2,TRBV6-5,CASSYSGTGAGELFF
TRBJ2-1,TRBV1,CTSSQFFYREVSYNEQFF
TRBJ2-7,TRBV5-6,CASSYGTGSSYEQYF
TRBJ2-7,TRBV6-1,CASSDLRQGEQYF
TRBJ2-3,TRBV6-5,CASRLWGDGADTQYF
TRBJ1-1,TRBV6-4,CASSLYRAGRRNTEAFF
TRBJ1-1,TRBV19,CASSIGHMNTEAFF
TRBJ2-5,TRBV2,CASSEALSGSGTQYF
TRBJ1-3,TRBV10-3,CAMQGDPGNTIYF
TRBJ2-1,TRBV7-3,CASSLHPAGEVHEQFF
TRBJ2-7,TRBV5-1,CASSLEGALYEQYF
TRBJ2-1,TRBV27,CASRFLAGDNDEQFF
TRBJ2-7,TRBV7-8,CASSGEGKASGSVYEQYF
TRBJ1-2,TRBV7-2,CASSLVSGSNYGYTF
TRBJ1-1,TRBV18,CASSLDRVNTEAFF
TRBJ1-2,TRBV19,CASSIPQAPVNYGYTF
TRBJ1-1,TRBV5-4,CASSETSNTEAFF
TRBJ2-7,TRBV7-8,CASSPGYEQYF
TRBJ1-6,TRBV28,CASSLWGGNSPLHF
TRBJ2-6,TRBV3-1/TRBV3-2,CASSNDGAGANVLTF
TRBJ2-3,TRBV9,CASSEQGHPTDTQYF
TRBJ2-1,TRBV7-7,CASSQGTSDEQFF
TRBJ2-1,TRBV3-1/TRBV3-2,CASSRPSGSSYNEQFF
TRBJ1-5,TRBV7-2,CASSSGQGNQPQHF
TRBJ1-1,TRBV9,CASSVDPDTEAFF